The entry below describes one TCR beta chain. Its specificity is unknown. Sequencing was performed with immunoSEQ multiplex PCR; in TCRdb, only in-frame clones are kept and a portion is missing. The sample gives roughly 85,000 clones, roughly 90% of which show up once; 7.6% is in the top ten. The source of the sample is a study of graft-versus-host responses after intestinal transplantation. General study results and limits: Those patients showing graft-donor T cell macrochimerism displayed high graft-versus-host to host-versus-graft clonal ratios in allografts. GvH clones were found in recipient marrow; some appeared first in ileum or blood.

The sequenced sample was unstimulated CD8+ T cells sorted from spleen or lymph node cells, obtained before transplant. The receptor was derived from a human donor who was the organ donor for an intestinal transplant.

CDR3 residues: CASSEVRLGYSETQYF. CDR3 nucleotides: TGTGCCAGCAGTGAAGTTCGGTTGGGATATTCTGAGACCCAGTACTTC. The V and J genes are TRBV2 and TRBJ2-5; no reliable D call. Between the trimmed V and J ends, which lost 1 base and 5 bases, there was a span of 17 bases. Germline assignment: CDR1 SNHLY and CDR2 FYNNEI. The CDR3 is made up of 16 amino acids.